This T cell receptor beta chain is from a study of OX40 agonist ivuxolimab in advanced cancers. About the investigation overall: The costimulatory receptor OX40 (CD134) was targeted by ivuxolimab, a fully human IgG2 agonistic monoclonal antibody. Peripheral TCRbeta sequencing aimed to test whether ivuxolimab altered TCR sequence diversity and caused clonal T-cell expansion. Patients were allowed to have had prior anti-PD-1, anti-PD-L1 or anti-CTLA-4 therapy, and less than 45% of the dose-escalation patients had previously received checkpoint inhibitors. Among the approximately 50 dose-escalation patients, about 19 had hepatocellular carcinoma, 15 or so melanoma, 9 renal cell carcinoma and 9 head and neck cancer. Partial responses were achieved by three dose-escalation patients, of whom one had hepatocellular carcinoma and two had cutaneous melanoma. Intravenous ivuxolimab was administered to patients every 2 weeks at six dose levels: 0.01, 0.1, 0.3, 1.5, 3 and 10 mg/kg. The dose-escalation cohort was around 83% male with a mean age of roughly 60 years, ranging from about 23 to 85. The paper covers the monotherapy dose-escalation part of the phase I ivuxolimab trial, which included N ≈ 50 patients.

The CDR3 runs 15 residues from the cysteine to the phenylalanine. The only DNA kept is the CDR3, 45 bases in frame from the first base. From a lookup of the germline V gene, CDR1 and CDR2 are SNHLY and FYNNEI. Trimmed from V: 6 bases; trimmed from J: 4 bases; junction bases lacking a gene match: 7. The trial excluded patients who had a history of autoimmune disease or who were on systemic immunosuppression. In every dose cohort, peripheral blood was drawn for TCR sequencing at baseline, cycle 4 day 1, and cycle 7 day 1. The samples were taken from a phase I, first-in-human, multicenter, open-label dose-escalation trial of ivuxolimab. The trial enrolled adults with locally advanced or metastatic head and neck squamous cell, hepatocellular, melanoma or renal cell carcinoma. CD4+ and CD8+ T cells were sorted separately from peripheral blood before TCR sequencing. General findings and caveats noted by the study authors: At doses of 0.1 to 3.0 mg/kg, clonal expansion of both CD4+ and CD8+ T cells in blood was seen between baseline and week 6. After ivuxolimab, expanded clones were on average more numerous among CD8+ T cells than among CD4+ T cells. The antigen specificity of the peripheral T cells that underwent clonal expansion was not determined. In partial responders in the 0.1-3.0 mg/kg groups, normalized peripheral clonal expansion was found to be among the lowest, especially among CD8+ T cells. Low levels of normalized T-cell clonal expansion were also seen in some nonresponding patients.

Genomic DNA was extracted from sorted cells for sequencing of the TCRbeta CDR3 region. The immunoSEQ Assay was used for sequencing of TCRbeta CDR3 regions. The immuneACCESS repertoire file appears here via TCRdb, limited to in-frame rearrangements. These files lack a portion of the clones; in checked studies, under half of the deficit traces to unresolved V genes, and the cause of the others is not known. For this sample the table gives 35,000 to 40,000 clones, of which approximately 80% were detected only once. The top ten clones comprise about 8% of the sample. Comments on this clone: What antigen it recognizes has not been identified. Base qualities were left out, and no much larger clone turns up one base away.

The source is an adult with an advanced solid tumor such as melanoma, head and neck, liver or kidney cancer. The chain joins TRBV2 to TRBJ2-2, with TRBD1 identical over 8 junction bases. Source: CD4+ or CD8+ T cells sorted from blood, taken in a trial of the OX40 agonist ivuxolimab. Read as DNA, the sequence is TGTGCCAGCAGAAAGGACAGGGCGGGCACCGGGGAGCTGTTTTTT. This gives the protein CASRKDRAGTGELFF.